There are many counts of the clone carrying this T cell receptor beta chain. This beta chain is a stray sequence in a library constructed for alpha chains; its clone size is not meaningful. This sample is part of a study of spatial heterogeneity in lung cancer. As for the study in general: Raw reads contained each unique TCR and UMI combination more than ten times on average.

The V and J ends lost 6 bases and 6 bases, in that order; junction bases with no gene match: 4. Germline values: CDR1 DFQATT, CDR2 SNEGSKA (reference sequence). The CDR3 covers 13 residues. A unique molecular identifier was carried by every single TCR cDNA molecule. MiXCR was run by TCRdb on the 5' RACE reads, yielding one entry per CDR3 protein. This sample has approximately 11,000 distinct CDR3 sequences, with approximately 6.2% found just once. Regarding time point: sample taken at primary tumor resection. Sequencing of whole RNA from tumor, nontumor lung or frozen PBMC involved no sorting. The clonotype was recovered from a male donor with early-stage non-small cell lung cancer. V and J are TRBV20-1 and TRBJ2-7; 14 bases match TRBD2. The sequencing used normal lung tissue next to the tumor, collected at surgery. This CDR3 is CSAIGTSGSEQYF. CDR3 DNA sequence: TGCAGTGCGATCGGGACTAGCGGGAGCGAGCAGTACTTC.